The rows below give T cell receptor beta chains drawn from one sample of a study of radiation and T cells in renal cell carcinoma. This table comes from immunoSEQ multiplex PCR, and its TCRdb copy is limited to in-frame clones, with some not included. In the table there are more than 75,000 clones, 65% to 85% of which are singletons. This material consisted of blood, taken from a patient whose treatment included radiotherapy and nephrectomy. Receptors originate from a man aged 60 to 69 with renal cell carcinoma. Each CDR3 is given with its conserved first and last residue. Fields, in order: V gene, clone size, J gene, D gene, CDR3 DNA, CDR3 protein. D genes are given only for firm matches. Size is stated for part of the rows, as once, few or many counts, or as a class when the clone is expanded.

V: TRBV4-1
size: once
J: TRBJ2-2
D: NA
DNA: TGCGCCAGCAGCCAAGATTGGACTATTCACACCGGGGAGCTGTTTTTT
CDR3: CASSQDWTIHTGELFF

V: TRBV5-7
size: NA
J: TRBJ2-2
D: TRBD2
DNA: TGTGCCAGCAGCATACTAGCGGTTAACACCGGGGAGCTGTTTTTT
CDR3: CASSILAVNTGELFF

V: TRBV7-2
size: NA
J: TRBJ1-2
D: NA
DNA: TGTGCCAGCAGCGCCCGCCGGGGGAACTATGGCTACACCTTC
CDR3: CASSARRGNYGYTF

V: TRBV9
size: NA
J: TRBJ2-5
D: TRBD2
DNA: TGTGCCAGCAGCTCCCTGTGGCTAGCGGGAGAAGAGACCCAGTACTTC
CDR3: CASSSLWLAGEETQYF

V: TRBV5-6
size: few
J: TRBJ1-3
D: NA
DNA: TGTGCCAGCAGCCCCTGGGAGCTTGGGCCCTCTGGAAACACCATATATTTT
CDR3: CASSPWELGPSGNTIYF

V: TRBV10-3
size: NA
J: TRBJ1-2
D: NA
DNA: TGTGCCATCAGTGAGGCCGGGGGCACGGGCTACACCTTC
CDR3: CAISEAGGTGYTF

V: TRBV5-1
size: NA
J: TRBJ2-3
D: NA
DNA: TGCGCCAGCAGCTTGGAGCCCTCCAAAGATACGCAGTATTTT
CDR3: CASSLEPSKDTQYF

V: TRBV27
size: NA
J: TRBJ2-7
D: NA
DNA: TGTGCCAGCAGTTTTAGCTTGAGCTTGATAAACGAGCAGTACTTC
CDR3: CASSFSLSLINEQYF

V: TRBV28
size: NA
J: TRBJ2-7
D: TRBD1
DNA: TGTGCCAGCAAGTCAGCCTGGGACAGAACCTACGAGCAGTACTTC
CDR3: CASKSAWDRTYEQYF

V: TRBV5-4
size: NA
J: TRBJ2-7
D: NA
DNA: TGTGCCAGCAGCCCGGGGCGGTCGTCCTACGAGCAGTACTTC
CDR3: CASSPGRSSYEQYF

V: TRBV4-1
size: NA
J: TRBJ2-7
D: NA
DNA: TGCGCCGGCAGCCAAGGGGGGGGCCCCTACGAGCAGTACTTC
CDR3: CAGSQGGGPYEQYF

V: TRBV25-1
size: once
J: TRBJ2-2
D: NA
DNA: TGTGCCAGCAGGCAGGGGTTCATGAACACCGGGGAGCTGTTTTTT
CDR3: CASRQGFMNTGELFF

V: TRBV7-9
size: NA
J: TRBJ2-5
D: TRBD1
DNA: TGTGCCAGCAGCTCCCCCGGGACAGGGTACCAAGAGACCCAGTACTTC
CDR3: CASSSPGTGYQETQYF

V: TRBV5-1
size: once
J: TRBJ1-3
D: TRBD1
DNA: TGCGCCAGCAGCTCCTGGACAGGGTCTGGAAACACCATATATTTT
CDR3: CASSSWTGSGNTIYF

V: TRBV5-1
size: NA
J: TRBJ2-2
D: TRBD2
DNA: TGCGCCAGCAGTTCCCGGGAGGGAGGTGCCGGGGAGCTGTTTTTT
CDR3: CASSSREGGAGELFF

V: TRBV30
size: NA
J: TRBJ2-2
D: TRBD2
DNA: TGTGCCTTCTCCCAGACTAGCGGGAGCACCGGGGAGCTGTTTTTT
CDR3: CAFSQTSGSTGELFF

V: TRBV27
size: NA
J: TRBJ2-7
D: NA
DNA: TGTGCCAGCGCTAATTATGGGGAGCGCTCCTCCGAGCAGTACTTC
CDR3: CASANYGERSSEQYF